Each of the 10 T cell receptor beta chains below was sequenced from the same sample in a study of identical twins. One entry per CDR3 protein results from TCRdb running MiXCR on the 5' RACE reads. The table records 500,000 to 650,000 distinct CDR3 sequences, more than 20% of them present only once. This sample was shared with a second study, whose subject was yellow fever vaccine responses in identical twins.

The sample was CD4+ T cells sorted from blood. These receptors originate from a woman aged 18-29 years in good health.

CDR3 protein: CASSPPRGMSWNEQFF. The CDR3 nucleotides are TGTGCCAGCAGTCCCCCGCGGGGAATGTCATGGAATGAGCAGTTCTTC. The V and J genes are TRBV6-1 and TRBJ2-1; possibly TRBD2 for D (6 bases). The germline V and J ends were trimmed by 5 bases and 7 bases, with 21 bases remaining between them. Germline-derived CDR1 and CDR2 are MNHNS and SASEGT. This CDR3 is 16 amino acids long.

This clonotype occurred a few times. Written as DNA, the CDR3 is TGTGCCAGCAGCCAGAACAGGGGGACCGATACGCAGTATTTT. This sequence encodes CASSQNRGTDTQYF. The chain is built from TRBV3-1 and TRBJ2-3; TRBD1 matches at 8 bases. The J segment lost 6 bases and the V segment lost 3 bases, leaving 5 bases of the junction unmatched. The germline V gene encodes CDR1 LGHDT and CDR2 YNNKEL (reference sequence). This CDR3 is built from 14 residues.

The chain recombines TRBV23-1 with TRBJ2-7; no clear D. TRBV23-1 is treated as an ORF (open reading frame) with a function not yet certain. This CDR3 is 11 amino acids long. V dropped 3 bases and J dropped 4 bases, with 4 bases sitting between them. CDR3 sequence reads: CASSHGYEQYF. For the CDR3, the DNA is TGCGCCAGCAGTCATGGGTACGAGCAGTACTTC.

The chain carries TRBV2 and TRBJ2-1, with no clear D. The CDR3 has 17 residues. Germline V gene sequence: CDR1 SNHLY, CDR2 FYNNEI. Trimming took off 1 base at V and 0 bases at J, with 13 bases between the two ends. The CDR3 DNA reads as TGTGCCAGCAGTGAAGTGGATTTGGCAGGCTCCTACAATGAGCAGTTCTTC. Protein sequence: CASSEVDLAGSYNEQFF.

This clonotype was observed a few times. The chain carries TRBV11-2 and TRBJ2-1; 9 positions match TRBD1. The germline gives CDR1 SGHAT, CDR2 FQNNGV. J was trimmed by 8 bases and V by 6 bases; bases with no gene match: 8. The CDR3 loop spans 14 amino acids. The CDR3 DNA is TGTGCCAGCAGTTCCCTAACAGGGGGCTATGAGCAGTTCTTC. Translated, it gives CASSSLTGGYEQFF.

V usage is TRBV15 and J usage is TRBJ1-2; D uncertain. V dropped 0 bases and J dropped 3 bases, with 11 bases sitting between them. The CDR3 has 15 residues. Germline CDR1 and CDR2: LNHNV and YYDKDF (reference sequence). In nucleotides, the CDR3 is TGTGCCACCAGCAGAGATCTGGCAGTCCACTATGGCTACACCTTC. Its translation: CATSRDLAVHYGYTF.

In its sample, this clonotype was seen a few times. This chain connects TRBV5-1 to TRBJ2-5; no definite D call. With 0 bases removed from V and 1 base from J, the gap between germline ends came to 7 bases. The CDR3 has 14 residues. From germline, CDR1 is SGHRS and CDR2 YFSETQ. CDR3 loop: CASSLAVSQETQYF. The CDR3 DNA reads TGCGCCAGCAGCTTGGCCGTCAGCCAAGAGACCCAGTACTTC.

J is TRBJ1-1 and V is TRBV27, with a tentative D call TRBD1 (5 bases). Per germline, CDR1 MNHEY and CDR2 SMNVEV (reference sequence). Trimming pared 0 bases from V and 4 bases from J, leaving 9 bases between. This CDR3 is 14 amino acids long. The CDR3 sequence: CASSLSGVSTEAFF. CDR3 DNA sequence: TGTGCCAGCAGTTTATCGGGGGTATCCACTGAAGCTTTCTTT.

J is TRBJ2-7 and V is TRBV9; weak D call: TRBD2 (5 bases). CDR3 size: 13 residues. Germline-derived CDR1 and CDR2 are SGDLS and YYNGEE. Trimming left V 4 bases short and J 0 bases short, with 8 bases between. The CDR3 is CASSRGYSYEQYF. The CDR3 region has the DNA TGTGCCAGCAGCCGCGGGTACTCCTACGAGCAGTACTTC.

The gene calls are TRBV10-1 and TRBJ2-7, with D unclear. V lost 7 bases to trimming and J lost 1 base, with 14 bases between them. The length of the CDR3 is 14 residues. The germline V gene has CDR1 WNHNN and CDR2 SYGVQD (reference sequence). The DNA of the CDR3 is TGCGCCAGCACCCTCTCCAGGTTATCCTACGAGCAGTACGTC. Translated, it gives CASTLSRLSYEQYV.